A selection of T cell receptor beta chains follows, all from one sample in a study of blood T cell repertoires in COVID-19. Clones were read by immunoSEQ multiplex PCR, and TCRdb kept only the in-frame ones, dropping some. Among some 260,000 clones listed, 82% were seen once. The sequenced sample consisted of peripheral blood. These receptors came from a woman aged 18-35 years with acute or convalescent COVID-19. The CDR3 runs from the conserved cysteine through the conserved F or W. The D gene is left open where the match is weak. The size entry is marked missing in some rows and otherwise reads once, few, many or a size class.

CDR3 | DNA | J | D | length | size | V
CASSYMAGGGYTF | TGTGCCAGCAGTTACATGGCAGGGGGTGGCTACACCTTC | TRBJ1-2 | TRBD1 | 13 | few | TRBV6-5
CASSPTRELGGYTF | TGTGCCAGCTCACCAACCAGGGAATTAGGTGGCTACACCTTC | TRBJ1-2 | . | 14 | few | TRBV18
CASSPYAGFSGNTIYF | TGTGCCAGCTCACCCTACGCCGGGTTCTCTGGAAACACCATATATTTT | TRBJ1-3 | . | 16 | . | TRBV18
CASSLGGQSNEQFF | TGTGCCAGCAGCTTAGGTGGCCAGTCCAATGAGCAGTTCTTC | TRBJ2-1 | . | 14 | . | TRBV11-2
CASSSRDRGQTRAYEQYF | TGTGCCAGCAGCTCCCGGGACAGGGGGCAAACCAGGGCGTACGAGCAGTACTTC | TRBJ2-7 | TRBD1 | 18 | once | TRBV7-9
CAWSQTRNTEAFF | TGTGCCTGGAGCCAGACAAGAAACACTGAAGCTTTCTTT | TRBJ1-1 | . | 13 | few | TRBV30
CASSYGMRGNEKLFF | TGTGCCAGCAGTTACGGGATGCGGGGAAATGAAAAACTGTTTTTT | TRBJ1-4 | . | 15 | . | TRBV6-6
CARELAGVADTQYF | TGTGCCCGGGAACTAGCGGGAGTTGCCGATACGCAGTATTTT | TRBJ2-3 | TRBD2 | 14 | many | TRBV2
CASSWGQGETQYF | TGTGCCAGCAGCTGGGGACAGGGAGAGACCCAGTACTTC | TRBJ2-5 | TRBD1 | 13 | few | TRBV5-6
CASSFGISETQYF | TGTGCCAGCAGTTTCGGTATCTCAGAGACCCAGTACTTC | TRBJ2-5 | . | 13 | . | TRBV12-3/TRBV12-4
CASSFAGELFF | TGTGCCAGTAGTTTCGCCGGGGAGCTGTTTTTT | TRBJ2-2 | . | 11 | . | TRBV19
CAAKGTSGSQEQYF | TGTGCCGCCAAAGGGACTAGCGGGAGTCAAGAGCAGTACTTC | TRBJ2-7 | TRBD2 | 14 | . | TRBV30
CAINRDSNSPLHF | TGTGCCATCAATAGGGACAGTAATTCACCCCTCCACTTT | TRBJ1-6 | TRBD1 | 13 | . | TRBV10-3
CASSLASGLNYGYTF | TGTGCCAGCAGCTTAGCGTCGGGACTCAACTATGGCTACACCTTC | TRBJ1-2 | . | 15 | . | TRBV7-2
CASSSGQAHSGNTIYF | TGTGCCAGCAGTTCCGGACAGGCCCACTCTGGAAACACCATATATTTT | TRBJ1-3 | TRBD1 | 16 | . | TRBV28
CASSEGQGATYNEQFF | TGTGCCAGCAGTGAAGGTCAGGGGGCGACCTACAATGAGCAGTTCTTC | TRBJ2-1 | TRBD1 | 16 | . | TRBV2
CASSLFTLPLNTGELFF | TGTGCCAGCAGTTTATTTACGCTACCATTGAACACCGGGGAGCTGTTTTTT | TRBJ2-2 | . | 17 | . | TRBV27
CASSPGQGVTQHF | TGTGCCAGCTCACCGGGACAGGGGGTGACCCAGCATTTT | TRBJ1-5 | TRBD1 | 13 | . | TRBV18
CASSLPDRAKPPYEQYF | TGTGCCAGCAGCTTACCCGACAGGGCAAAACCTCCCTACGAGCAGTACTTC | TRBJ2-7 | TRBD1 | 17 | . | TRBV28
CASSRKRGLGEKLFF | TGTGCCAGCAGTCGAAAAAGGGGGCTAGGTGAAAAACTGTTTTTT | TRBJ1-4 | . | 15 | . | TRBV21-1
CASSNLWDSGYTF | TGTGCCAGCAGTAACCTGTGGGACTCTGGCTACACCTTC | TRBJ1-2 | . | 13 | few | TRBV6-6
CASRIQGANGYTF | TGCGCCAGCAGAATACAGGGGGCGAATGGCTACACCTTC | TRBJ1-2 | TRBD1 | 13 | few | TRBV5-1
CASSLQVAGAQYF | TGTGCCAGCAGTTTACAGGTGGCGGGGGCGCAGTATTTT | TRBJ2-3 | TRBD2 | 13 | . | TRBV12-3/TRBV12-4
CASGLAASYNEQFF | TGCGCCAGCGGACTAGCGGCCTCCTACAATGAGCAGTTCTTC | TRBJ2-1 | TRBD2 | 14 | . | TRBV10-2
CASSEDGVLGNTIYF | TGCGCCAGCAGCGAGGACGGGGTGCTTGGAAACACCATATATTTT | TRBJ1-3 | . | 15 | . | TRBV10-1
CASSPSGTLTYEQYF | TGTGCCAGCAGCCCCTCCGGGACACTTACCTACGAGCAGTACTTC | TRBJ2-7 | . | 15 | . | TRBV9
CASSQATGVRENSPLHF | TGTGCCAGCAGCCAAGCGACTGGGGTCAGGGAAAATTCACCCCTCCACTTT | TRBJ1-6 | . | 17 | once | TRBV14
CASSEGVAGVYEQYF | TGTGCCAGCAGTGAGGGGGTAGCGGGAGTCTACGAGCAGTACTTC | TRBJ2-7 | TRBD2 | 15 | . | TRBV6-1
CASSISSASGGELFF | TGTGCCAGTAGTATAAGCAGCGCATCGGGCGGGGAGCTGTTTTTT | TRBJ2-2 | . | 15 | . | TRBV19
CASSNLAGKGANEQFF | TGCGCCAGCAGCAACCTAGCCGGAAAGGGGGCCAATGAGCAGTTCTTC | TRBJ2-1 | TRBD1 | 16 | . | TRBV5-1
CASSFGLAGGAGQFF | TGTGCCAGCAGCTTTGGACTAGCGGGAGGCGCGGGGCAGTTCTTC | TRBJ2-1 | TRBD2 | 15 | . | TRBV5-6
CASSLLGLAGGPSGELFF | TGTGCCAGCAGCTTACTCGGCTTAGCGGGAGGGCCTTCCGGGGAGCTGTTTTTT | TRBJ2-2 | TRBD2 | 18 | . | TRBV7-2
CASSPLRGQGGPSGNTIYF | TGTGCCAGCAGTCCCCTAAGGGGCCAGGGGGGCCCTTCTGGAAACACCATATATTTT | TRBJ1-3 | TRBD1 | 19 | . | TRBV27
CASSWGGQHSYNEQFF | TGTGCCAGCAGTTGGGGGGGGCAGCACTCCTACAATGAGCAGTTCTTC | TRBJ2-1 | . | 16 | once | TRBV28
CATSDTGTATQETQYF | TGTGCCACCAGTGATACCGGGACAGCAACACAAGAGACCCAGTACTTC | TRBJ2-5 | TRBD1 | 16 | once | TRBV24-1
CASSFGTGLNEQFF | TGTGCCAGCAGCTTTGGTACAGGGTTAAATGAGCAGTTCTTC | TRBJ2-1 | . | 14 | few | TRBV11-3
CASSSSGLSGNTIYF | TGTGCCAGCAGCTCCTCAGGACTCTCTGGAAACACCATATATTTT | TRBJ1-3 | . | 15 | . | TRBV7-2
CASSPTGTSDPKSWTQYF | TGTGCCAGCAGCCCTACGGGGACTAGCGATCCCAAGAGCTGGACCCAGTACTTC | TRBJ2-5 | TRBD2 | 18 | . | TRBV11-2
CARSSLECNQPQHF | TGTGCCAGAAGCTCCCTGGAGTGCAATCAGCCCCAGCATTTT | TRBJ1-5 | . | 14 | . | TRBV5-3
CASSGDRGDNEQFF | TGTGCCAGCAGTGGGGACAGGGGTGATAATGAGCAGTTCTTC | TRBJ2-1 | TRBD1 | 14 | . | TRBV28
CASSLSATNEKLFF | TGTGCCAGCAGTCTGAGTGCAACTAATGAAAAACTGTTTTTT | TRBJ1-4 | . | 14 | . | TRBV7-2
CATSRALQGSEQFF | TGTGCCACCAGCAGAGCGTTACAGGGTAGTGAGCAGTTCTTC | TRBJ2-1 | . | 14 | . | TRBV15
CASSLDRFLESSGVQKWNEQFF | TGTGCCAGCAGCTTAGACAGATTTCTGGAGTCTAGCGGGGTCCAAAAGTGGAATGAGCAGTTCTTC | TRBJ2-1 | TRBD2 | 22 | . | TRBV9
CAIGSFQF | TGTGCCATCGGCTCCTTTCAATTC | TRBJ1-2 | . | 8 | . | TRBV10-3
CASSVSGGTEQYF | TGTGCCAGCAGTGTGTCTGGAGGTACTGAGCAGTACTTC | TRBJ2-7 | . | 13 | . | TRBV6-4
CASSIVGGGRTNYGYTF | TGTGCCAGTAGTATAGTAGGCGGTGGCAGAACTAACTATGGCTACACCTTC | TRBJ1-2 | . | 17 | . | TRBV19
CAWSVSGTAPLEQYF | TGTGCCTGGAGTGTATCCGGGACAGCACCCTTAGAGCAGTACTTC | TRBJ2-7 | TRBD1 | 15 | . | TRBV30
CASSRTGTDGNTIYF | TGTGCCAGCAGTCGAACCGGGACAGATGGAAACACCATATATTTT | TRBJ1-3 | TRBD1 | 15 | . | TRBV5-4
CSVSFPGGRVEQYF | TGCAGCGTTTCGTTTCCAGGGGGACGAGTCGAGCAGTACTTC | TRBJ2-7 | TRBD1 | 14 | . | TRBV29-1
CASSLAAGVRGYEQYF | TGTGCCAGCAGCTTAGCGGCAGGGGTAAGAGGCTACGAGCAGTACTTC | TRBJ2-7 | . | 16 | . | TRBV7-6